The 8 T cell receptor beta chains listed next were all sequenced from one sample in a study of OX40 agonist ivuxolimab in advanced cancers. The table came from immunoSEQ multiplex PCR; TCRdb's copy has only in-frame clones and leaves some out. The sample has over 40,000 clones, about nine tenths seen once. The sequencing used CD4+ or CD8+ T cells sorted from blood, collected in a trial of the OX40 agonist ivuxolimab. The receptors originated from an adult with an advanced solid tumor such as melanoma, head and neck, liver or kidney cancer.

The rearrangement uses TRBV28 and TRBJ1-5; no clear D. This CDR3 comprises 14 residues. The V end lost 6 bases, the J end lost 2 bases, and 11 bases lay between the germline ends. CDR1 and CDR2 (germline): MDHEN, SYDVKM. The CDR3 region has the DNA TGTGCCAGCAGCCCCGGGCAGGGCAATCAGCCCCAGCATTTT. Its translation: CASSPGQGNQPQHF.

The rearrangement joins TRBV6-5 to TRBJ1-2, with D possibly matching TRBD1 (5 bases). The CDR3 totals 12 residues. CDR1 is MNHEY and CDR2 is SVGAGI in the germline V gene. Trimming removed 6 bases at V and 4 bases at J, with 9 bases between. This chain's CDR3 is CASRGPSYGYTF. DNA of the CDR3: TGTGCCAGCAGGGGGCCCTCCTATGGCTACACCTTC.

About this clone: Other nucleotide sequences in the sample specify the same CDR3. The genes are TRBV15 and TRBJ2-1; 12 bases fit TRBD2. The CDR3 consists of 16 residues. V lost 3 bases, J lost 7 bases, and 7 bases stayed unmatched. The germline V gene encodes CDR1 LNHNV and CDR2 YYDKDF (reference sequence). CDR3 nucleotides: TGTGCCACCAGCAGGGCTAGCGGGAGGGCTAATAATGAGCAGTTCTTC. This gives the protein CATSRASGRANNEQFF.

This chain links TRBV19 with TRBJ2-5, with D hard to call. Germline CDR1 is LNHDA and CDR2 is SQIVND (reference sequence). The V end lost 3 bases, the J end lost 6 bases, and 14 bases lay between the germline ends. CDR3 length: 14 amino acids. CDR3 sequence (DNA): TGTGCCAGTAGTATTATGGCCAGCAAGCAGACCCAGTACTTC. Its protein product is CASSIMASKQTQYF.

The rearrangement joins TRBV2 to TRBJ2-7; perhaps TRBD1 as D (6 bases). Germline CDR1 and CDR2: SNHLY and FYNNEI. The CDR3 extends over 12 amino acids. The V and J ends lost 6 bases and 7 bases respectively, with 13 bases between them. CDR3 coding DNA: TGTGCCAGCAGGGCCGGGACATGGGAGCAGTACTTC. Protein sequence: CASRAGTWEQYF.

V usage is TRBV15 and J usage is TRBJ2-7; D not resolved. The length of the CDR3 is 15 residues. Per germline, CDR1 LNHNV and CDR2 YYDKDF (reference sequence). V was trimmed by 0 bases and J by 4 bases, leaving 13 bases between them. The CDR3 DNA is TGTGCCACCAGCAGAGAGGCAGGTTTGGCTTACGAGCAGTACTTC. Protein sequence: CATSREAGLAYEQYF.

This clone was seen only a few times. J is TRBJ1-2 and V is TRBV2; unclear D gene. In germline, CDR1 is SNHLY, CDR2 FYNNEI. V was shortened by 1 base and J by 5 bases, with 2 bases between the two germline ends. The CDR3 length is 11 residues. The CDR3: CASSEEYGYTF. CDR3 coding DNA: TGTGCCAGCAGTGAAGAGTATGGCTACACCTTC.

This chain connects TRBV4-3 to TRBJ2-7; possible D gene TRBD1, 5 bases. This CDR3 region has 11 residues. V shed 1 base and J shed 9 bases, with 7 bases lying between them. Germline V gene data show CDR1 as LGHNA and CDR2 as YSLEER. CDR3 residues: CASSQGGGQYF. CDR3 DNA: TGCGCCAGCAGCCAAGGGGGCGGGCAGTACTTC.